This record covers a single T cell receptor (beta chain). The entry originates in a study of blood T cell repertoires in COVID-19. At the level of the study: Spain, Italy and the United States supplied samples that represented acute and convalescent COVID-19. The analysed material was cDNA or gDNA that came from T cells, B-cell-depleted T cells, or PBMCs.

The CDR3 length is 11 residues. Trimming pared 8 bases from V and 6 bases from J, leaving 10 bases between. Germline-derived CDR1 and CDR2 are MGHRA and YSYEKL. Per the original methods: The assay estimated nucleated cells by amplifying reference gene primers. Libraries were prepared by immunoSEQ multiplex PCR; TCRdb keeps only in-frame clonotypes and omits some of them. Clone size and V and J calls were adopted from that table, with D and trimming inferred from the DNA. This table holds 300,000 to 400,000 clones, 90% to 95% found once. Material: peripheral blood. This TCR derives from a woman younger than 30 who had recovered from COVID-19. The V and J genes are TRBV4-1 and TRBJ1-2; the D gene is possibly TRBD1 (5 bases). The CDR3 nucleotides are TGCGCCAGCCGAGCGGGGGATGGCTACACCTTC. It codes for CASRAGDGYTF.